The present TCR beta chain was sequenced within a study of blood T cell repertoires in COVID-19. V was trimmed by 6 bases and J by 3 bases, leaving 15 bases between them. This CDR3 has 14 amino acids. CDR1 is MNHEY, CDR2 SVGEGT, per germline. Per the study methods: It was from reference gene primer amplification that nucleated cell counts were estimated. Here immunoSEQ multiplex PCR was the method, and the copy in TCRdb shows in-frame clones only, minus some. V, J and clone size are those of that table, while D and trimming were read from the DNA. This sample yields 80,000 to 95,000 clones, of which around 87% are seen a single time; about a sixth belongs to the top ten.

The chain has TRBV6-2 or TRBV6-3 and TRBJ2-7; D is unresolved. The clonotype comes from a human donor in a cohort sampled during active COVID-19. What was sequenced was peripheral blood. CDR3 sequence (DNA): TGTGCCAGCAGCAAAACCGGTTGGAGCTACGAGCAGTACTTC. Protein product: CASSKTGWSYEQYF.